A selection of T cell receptor beta chains follows, all from one sample in a study of T cells in Graves' hyperthyroidism and ophthalmopathy. In TCRdb, the multiplex PCR reads were re-called with MiXCR into one record per CDR3 protein. This sample has 550,000 to 650,000 distinct CDR3 sequences, with approximately 15% found just once. Sequenced material: blood. These receptors came from a woman under 40 with Graves' hyperthyroidism that later progressed to Graves' ophthalmopathy. CDR3s include the opening cysteine and the closing phenylalanine or tryptophan. Rows give clone size only sometimes, using once, few, many, or a class for an expanded clone.

clone_size v_call cdr3_aa
many TRBV18 CASSPLSGTSYNEQFF
. TRBV12-3/TRBV12-4 CASYDIRAGNTIYF
. TRBV18 CASSPGSQRDGEQYF
many TRBV30 CAWSVDSYNEQFF
few TRBV30 CAWSPSDNLAFF
. TRBV2 CASKDGRSSYEQYF
many TRBV7-2 CASSLMIAGTDTQYF
many TRBV7-2 CASSLRGTGANQPQHF
many TRBV11-3 CASSLRTNTEAFF
few TRBV7-9 CASDGTDTQYF
many TRBV10-3 CATLGQEGGYTF
many TRBV20-1 CSEASGGTDTQYF
many TRBV29-1 CSVEDSPYEQYF
few TRBV7-3 CASSLGPVGDTGELFF
few TRBV28 CASSPQEAYEKLFF
. TRBV6-1 CASSAPGLAKKLFF
few TRBV29-1 CSVEDNGRTYEQYF
. TRBV3-1 CASSRVTLGAGEAHEQYF
. TRBV2 CASRQGAGYGYTF
. TRBV9 CASSGTGLYTTGELFF
many TRBV6-2/TRBV6-3 CASRTPRVRSPNTEAFF
. TRBV5-8 CASSPRTGATNYGYTF
. TRBV3-1 CASSQAGAAGHTEAFF
many TRBV6-1 CASSEDRGPLMNTEAFF
many TRBV9 CASSGGQGGINEKLFF
. TRBV20-1 CSAETSGTRLETQYF
many TRBV5-1 CASSLQGIGTDTQYF
many TRBV2 CATARVGDVSYEQYF
many TRBV5-5 CASSLWSSGSDEQFF
few TRBV7-9 CASSLILGAKGDTIYF
many TRBV27 CASSLSRSSYEQYF
many TRBV9 CASTAGTGDEKLFF
few TRBV18 CASSPRDAPAEQYF
once TRBV7-9 CASSLAGTSGTAYEQYF
many TRBV6-2/TRBV6-3 CASSYERGGRETQYF
few TRBV7-2 CASSFFTWDSQKNTEAFF